This T cell receptor beta chain derives from a study of shared clonotypes between healthy human individuals (dated by TCRdb to 2018 to 2020). As for the study more broadly: The cohort comprised a couple of women and a few men aged 18 to 49 years. For each donor, three plates each were used for CD4 naive and CD4 memory, two plates were used for CD8 naive, and one plate was used for CD8 memory. To estimate repertoire size and how much clonotype sharing occurs between individuals, the study deeply sequenced the blood TCR repertoires of about 5 healthy adults. To increase sequencing depth and limit assay-specific biases, different laboratories used diverse techniques to prepare libraries and sequence TCR repertoires. Leukapheresis yielded between about 0.85 and 9.5 billion PBMCs per donor.

Using the deep immunoSEQ assay, multiplex PCR amplified TCR CDR3 regions from genomic DNA. Genomic DNA extracted from each cell subset was distributed evenly over all wells of several immunoSEQ 96-well plates, and each plate served as one replicate. For sorted subsets, roughly 200 ng genomic DNA, equal to 30,000 to 35,000 T cell genomes, was loaded into each replicate PCR. Purified libraries were measured with a Qubit 3.0 fluorometer, size-checked on a Bioanalyzer 2100, and measured again with the KAPA Library Quantification kit. A separate single-read 150-cycle Illumina NextSeq 550 flow cell was used to sequence each immunoSEQ 96-well plate. The paper's data handling went like this. Because the immunoSEQ output held only junctional sequences and lacked quality scores, the filtering could not match the filtering applied to full-length reads. To assign V/J genes and CDR3, sequences were annotated against IMGT germline references using PyIR, a Python wrapper for IgBLAST v1.9. Reads with weak V/J assignments (E-value above 1e-6), missing CDR3, stop codons, out-of-frame junctions, or ambiguous translated residues were removed. A V3J clonotype was defined by an identical inferred V gene, J gene, and CDR3 amino acid sequence. Percentage overlap between repertoires was computed as shared unique clonotypes divided by the size of the smaller repertoire. Repertoire richness was assessed with RTK rarefaction, the Chao1 estimator, and Recon v2.1 estimates of unobserved clonotypes. Generation probabilities were computed with OLGA for all TCRbeta clonotypes obtained by the gDNA method from several donors. Sourced from immuneACCESS, this table was stored by TCRdb with only in-frame sequences that have V and J called. A share of the clones is absent; for the studies checked, an unresolved V gene accounts for under half, and the remainder has no known explanation. V, J and clone size reflect that table, while D and trimming were determined from the DNA. The sample table contains roughly 700,000 clones; only one count was recorded for 74% of them. Over 1.5% of the sample belongs to the ten largest clones.

Paper-wide results and their limitations: When a handful of donors were compared, the shared fraction of clonotypes was about 5% for naive CD4, about 4% for naive CD8, roughly 2.3% for memory CD4, and roughly 0.43% for memory CD8. Larger estimated clonotype richness was generally found for naive subsets than for memory subsets. Based on pairwise subsampling, the degree of clonotype sharing among donors was expected to be affected by sequencing depth. Sampling was limited to blood, and TCR repertoires in tissue likely differ from TCR repertoires in blood. Higher generation probabilities were observed for clonotypes shared by all four sorted-subset donors than for non-shared clonotypes. Even with the large sequencing depth, rarefaction of the sorted-subset datasets indicated that sequencing was incomplete. Because the study included only a small number of donors, the genetic and exposure-history diversity represented was limited.

From a lookup of the germline V gene, CDR1 and CDR2 are SQVTM and ANQGSEA. Relative to germline, V is 2 bases shorter and J is 1 base shorter, with 10 bases between their ends. Counted from cysteine to phenylalanine, this CDR3 has 14 amino acids. Only CDR3 DNA remains: 42 bases, in frame from the first base. The donors were healthy, HIV-negative adults with no recently reported acute infections or vaccinations. Every donor was a Caucasian adult living in Nashville, Tennessee, USA. CD4+ T cells were enriched through magnetic negative selection, after which naive cells were positively selected on CD45RA and the remaining negative fraction served as the memory subset. After blood collection by leukapheresis, PBMCs were isolated using Ficoll-Histopaque density gradient centrifugation and then cryopreserved in the vapor phase of liquid nitrogen. Analytical flow cytometry was used to check the purity and quantity of every magnetically sorted T cell population. Each sorted fraction had its genomic DNA isolated and then quantified by UV absorbance on a Nanodrop 2000c.

This clone was recorded many times. Its cognate antigen has yet to be identified. No qualities accompany the bases; no much larger clone lies one base away. The TCR originated in a woman aged 30 to 39 in good health. The specimen sequenced was memory CD4+ T cells sorted from blood. What the cell subset or site label conveys for this sample: CD45RA-negative fraction. The chain is made from TRBV29-1 and TRBJ2-3, and TRBD2 may be the D gene, going by 6 matching bases. CDR3 sequence: CSVERGGGTDTQYF. The nucleotides are TGCAGCGTTGAAAGGGGCGGGGGCACAGATACGCAGTATTTT.